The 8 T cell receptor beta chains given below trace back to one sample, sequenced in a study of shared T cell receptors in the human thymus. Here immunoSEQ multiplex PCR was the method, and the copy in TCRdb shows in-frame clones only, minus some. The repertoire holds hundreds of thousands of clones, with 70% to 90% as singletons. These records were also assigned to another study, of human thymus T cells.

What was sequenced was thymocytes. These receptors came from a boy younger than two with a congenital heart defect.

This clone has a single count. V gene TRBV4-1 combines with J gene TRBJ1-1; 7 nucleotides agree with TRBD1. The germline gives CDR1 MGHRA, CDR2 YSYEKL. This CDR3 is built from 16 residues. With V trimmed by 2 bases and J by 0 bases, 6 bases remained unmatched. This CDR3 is CASSQHRGLMNTEAFF. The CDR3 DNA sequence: TGCGCCAGCAGCCAACACAGGGGTCTCATGAACACTGAAGCTTTCTTT.

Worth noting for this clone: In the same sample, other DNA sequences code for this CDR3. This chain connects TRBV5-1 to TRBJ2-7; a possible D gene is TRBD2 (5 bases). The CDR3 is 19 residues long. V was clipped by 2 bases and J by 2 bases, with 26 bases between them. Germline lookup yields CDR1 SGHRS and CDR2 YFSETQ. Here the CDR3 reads CASSFLERPTLRFPYEQYF. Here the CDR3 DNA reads TGCGCCAGCAGCTTTTTGGAGCGGCCTACCCTACGATTTCCCTACGAGCAGTACTTC.

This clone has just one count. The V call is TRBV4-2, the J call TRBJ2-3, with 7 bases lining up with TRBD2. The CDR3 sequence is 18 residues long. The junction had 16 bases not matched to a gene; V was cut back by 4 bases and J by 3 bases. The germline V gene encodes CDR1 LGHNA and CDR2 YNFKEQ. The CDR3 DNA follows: TGTGCCAGCAGCCTGCGGGGGACCCACGATCGGCTAACAGATACGCAGTATTTT. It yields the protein CASSLRGTHDRLTDTQYF.

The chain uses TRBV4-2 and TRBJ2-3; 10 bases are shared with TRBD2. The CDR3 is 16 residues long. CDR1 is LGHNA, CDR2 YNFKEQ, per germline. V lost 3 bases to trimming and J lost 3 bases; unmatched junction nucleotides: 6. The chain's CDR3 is CASSHLAGDMTDTQYF. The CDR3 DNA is TGTGCCAGCAGCCACCTAGCGGGAGATATGACAGATACGCAGTATTTT.

CDR3 residues: CASSQEPTLAKNIQYF. CDR3 sequence (DNA): TGCGCCAGCAGCCAAGAGCCGACACTAGCCAAAAACATTCAGTACTTC. This chain joins TRBV4-3 and TRBJ2-4; no clear D. Germline CDR1 reads LGHNA; CDR2 reads YSLEER. This CDR3 is 16 amino acids long. V was clipped by 0 bases and J by 0 bases, with 9 bases between them.

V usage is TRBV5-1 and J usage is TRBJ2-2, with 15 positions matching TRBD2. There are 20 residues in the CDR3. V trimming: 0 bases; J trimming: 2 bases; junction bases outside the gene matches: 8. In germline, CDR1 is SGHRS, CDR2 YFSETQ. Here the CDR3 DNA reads TGCGCCAGCAGCTTGGAAGGGGGACTAGCGGGAGGAGGAAACACCGGGGAGCTGTTTTTT. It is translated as CASSLEGGLAGGGNTGELFF.

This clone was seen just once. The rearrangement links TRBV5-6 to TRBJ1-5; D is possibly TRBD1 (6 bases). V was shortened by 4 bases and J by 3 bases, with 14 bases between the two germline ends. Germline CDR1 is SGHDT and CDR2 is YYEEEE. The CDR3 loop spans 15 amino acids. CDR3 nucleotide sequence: TGTGCCAGCAGCCGCAACAGGGTAGACAATCAGCCCCAGCATTTT. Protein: CASSRNRVDNQPQHF.

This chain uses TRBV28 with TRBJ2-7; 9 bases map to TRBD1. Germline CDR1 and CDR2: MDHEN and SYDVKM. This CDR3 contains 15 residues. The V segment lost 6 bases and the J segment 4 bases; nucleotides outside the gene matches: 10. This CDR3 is CASSQRQGDEYEQYF. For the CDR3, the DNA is TGTGCCAGCAGCCAGCGACAGGGGGATGAATACGAGCAGTACTTC.